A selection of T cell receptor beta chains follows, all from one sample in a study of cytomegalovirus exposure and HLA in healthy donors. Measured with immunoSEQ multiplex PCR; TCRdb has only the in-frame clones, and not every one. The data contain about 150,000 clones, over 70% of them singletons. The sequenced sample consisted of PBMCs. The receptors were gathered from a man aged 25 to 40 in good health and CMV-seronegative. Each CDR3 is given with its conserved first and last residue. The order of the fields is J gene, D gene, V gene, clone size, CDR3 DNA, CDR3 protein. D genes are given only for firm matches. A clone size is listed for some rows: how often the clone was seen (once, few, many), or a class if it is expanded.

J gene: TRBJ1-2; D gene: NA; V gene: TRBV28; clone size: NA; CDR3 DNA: TGTGCCAGCAGTCCCCCGTGGGTGGGCGGCTACACCTTC; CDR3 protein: CASSPPWVGGYTF
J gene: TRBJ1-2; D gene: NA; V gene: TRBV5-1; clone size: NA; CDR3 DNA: TGCGCCAGCAGCAGAATACAGGGAGATGGCTACACCTTC; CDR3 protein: CASSRIQGDGYTF
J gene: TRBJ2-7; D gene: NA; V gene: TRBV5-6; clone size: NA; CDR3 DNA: TGTGCCAGCAGCTTGAGGAGGAGCACCTACGAGCAGTACTTC; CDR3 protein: CASSLRRSTYEQYF
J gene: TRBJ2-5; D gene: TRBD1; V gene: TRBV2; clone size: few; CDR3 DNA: TGTGCCAGCAGCCCGACAGGGGGTGAGGGTACCCAGTACTTC; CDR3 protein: CASSPTGGEGTQYF
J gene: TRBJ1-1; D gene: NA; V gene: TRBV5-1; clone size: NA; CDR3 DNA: TGCGCCAGCCGATTATCGGGGGGAAATACTGAAGCTTTCTTT; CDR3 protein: CASRLSGGNTEAFF
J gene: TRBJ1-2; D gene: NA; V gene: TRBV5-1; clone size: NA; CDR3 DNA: TGCGCCAGCAGGCCCTCCGGGGGGACTAACTATGGCTACACCTTC; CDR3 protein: CASRPSGGTNYGYTF
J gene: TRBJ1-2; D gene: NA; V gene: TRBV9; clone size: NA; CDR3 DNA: TGTGCCAGCAGCGTAGACCCGGGGGGCCATGGCTACACCTTC; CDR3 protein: CASSVDPGGHGYTF
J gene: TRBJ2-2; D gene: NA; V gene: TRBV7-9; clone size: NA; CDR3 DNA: TGTGCCAGCAGCTTAGCACAGGGTGACACCGGGGAGCTGTTTTTT; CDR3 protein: CASSLAQGDTGELFF
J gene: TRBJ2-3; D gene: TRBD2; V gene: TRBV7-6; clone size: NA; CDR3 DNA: TGTGCCAGCAGCTTAGCGGCTAGCGGGGGGAATACGCAGTATTTT; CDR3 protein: CASSLAASGGNTQYF
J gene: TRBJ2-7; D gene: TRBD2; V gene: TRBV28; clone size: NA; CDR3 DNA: TGTGCCAGCAGGGGACTAGCGGGACCCTCCTACGAGCAGTACTTC; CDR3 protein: CASRGLAGPSYEQYF
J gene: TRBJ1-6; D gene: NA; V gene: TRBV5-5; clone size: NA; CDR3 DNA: TGTGCCAGCAGCCCCGCACAGGCTCGTTCACCCCTCCACTTT; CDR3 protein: CASSPAQARSPLHF
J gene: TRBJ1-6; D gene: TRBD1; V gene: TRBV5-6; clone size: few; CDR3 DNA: TGTGCCAGCAGCGCCACCGGGACAGGGTCTAATTCACCCCTCAACTTT; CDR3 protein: CASSATGTGSNSPLNF
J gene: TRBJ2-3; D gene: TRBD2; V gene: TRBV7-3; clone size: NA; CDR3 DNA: TGTGCCAGCAGCTATAGCGGGAGTAGCACAGATACGCAGTATTTT; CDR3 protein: CASSYSGSSTDTQYF
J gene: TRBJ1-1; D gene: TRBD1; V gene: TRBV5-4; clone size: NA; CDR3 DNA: TGTGCCAGCAGCCTGGGGAGACAGGGGAACACTGAAGCTTTCTTT; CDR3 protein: CASSLGRQGNTEAFF
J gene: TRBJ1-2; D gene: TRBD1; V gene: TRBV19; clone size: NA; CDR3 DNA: TGTGCCAGTAGTCCGGGGACAGGGGGCGACTATGGCTACACCTTC; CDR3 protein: CASSPGTGGDYGYTF
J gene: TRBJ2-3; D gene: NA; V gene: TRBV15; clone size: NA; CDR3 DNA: TGTGCCACCACCCAACCGGGGAGCACAGATACGCAGTATTTT; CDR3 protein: CATTQPGSTDTQYF
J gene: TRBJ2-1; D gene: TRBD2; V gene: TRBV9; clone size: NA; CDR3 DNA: TGTGCCAGCAGCGTCCTTGCGGGGGGGGGCAATGAGCAGTTCTTC; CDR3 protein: CASSVLAGGGNEQFF
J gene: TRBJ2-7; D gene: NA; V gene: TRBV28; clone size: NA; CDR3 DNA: TGTGCCAGCAGCATCAGAAACTACGAGCAGTACTTC; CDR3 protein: CASSIRNYEQYF
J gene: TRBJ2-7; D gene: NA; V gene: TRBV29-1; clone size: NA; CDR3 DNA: TGCAGCGTACGAAAGGGGTTAGAGCAGTACTTC; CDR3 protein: CSVRKGLEQYF
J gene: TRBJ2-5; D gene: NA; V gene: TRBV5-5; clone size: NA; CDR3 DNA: TGTGCCAGCAGCTGGACAGAAGAGACCCAGTACTTC; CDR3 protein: CASSWTEETQYF
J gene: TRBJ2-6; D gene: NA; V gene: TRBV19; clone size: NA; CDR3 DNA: TGTGCCAGTAGTATACAGGCCCCCGCTGGGGCCAACGTCCTGACTTTC; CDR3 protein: CASSIQAPAGANVLTF
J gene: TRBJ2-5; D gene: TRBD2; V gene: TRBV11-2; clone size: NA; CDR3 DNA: TGTGCCAGCAGCTTGGGGTTAGCGGGGGAGGTGGAGACCCAGTACTTC; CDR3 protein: CASSLGLAGEVETQYF
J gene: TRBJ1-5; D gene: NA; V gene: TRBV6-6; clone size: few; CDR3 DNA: TGTGCCAGCAGAAACAGGGCCGGGAGCAATCAGCCCCAGCATTTT; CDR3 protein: CASRNRAGSNQPQHF
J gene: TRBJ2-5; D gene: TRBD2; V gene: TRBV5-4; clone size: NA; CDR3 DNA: TGTGCCAGCAGCATCGCTAGCGGGGAAGAGACCCAGTACTTC; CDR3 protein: CASSIASGEETQYF
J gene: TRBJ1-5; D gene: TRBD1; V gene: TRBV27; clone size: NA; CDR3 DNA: TGTGCCAGCAGTGCATACAGGGGGTCGGGGAGTCAGCCCCAGCATTTT; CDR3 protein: CASSAYRGSGSQPQHF
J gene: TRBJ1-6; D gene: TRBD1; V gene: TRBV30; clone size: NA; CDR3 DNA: TGTGCCTGGAGTCGCGGGACAGGACAAAGAAATAATTCACCCCTCCACTTT; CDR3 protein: CAWSRGTGQRNNSPLHF
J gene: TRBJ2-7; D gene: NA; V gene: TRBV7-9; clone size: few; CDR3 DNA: TGTGCCAGCAGCTTACAGACAGCCACCTACGAGCAGTACTTC; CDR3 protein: CASSLQTATYEQYF
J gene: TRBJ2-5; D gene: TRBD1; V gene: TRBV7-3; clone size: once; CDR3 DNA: TGTGCCAGCAGCCCGTCAATAGGGGCAGGGGGTGAGACCCAGTACTTC; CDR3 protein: CASSPSIGAGGETQYF
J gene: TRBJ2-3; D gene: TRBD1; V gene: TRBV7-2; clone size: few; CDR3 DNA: TGTGCCAGCAGCTCAGGGGGCGTCGGGACGCAGTATTTT; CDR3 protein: CASSSGGVGTQYF
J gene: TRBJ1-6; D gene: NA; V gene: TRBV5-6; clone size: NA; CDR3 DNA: TGTGCCAGCAGCTTACAGAAAAAGAGCTCCTATAATTCACCCCTCCACTTT; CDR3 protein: CASSLQKKSSYNSPLHF
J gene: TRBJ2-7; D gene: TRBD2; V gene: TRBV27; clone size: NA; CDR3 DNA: TGTGCCAGCAGTTTATGGGGGGGAGCCTACGAGCAGTACTTC; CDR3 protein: CASSLWGGAYEQYF
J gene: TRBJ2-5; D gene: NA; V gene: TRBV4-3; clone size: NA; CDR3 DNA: TGCGCCAGCAGCCAAGATTCTTCGGAGACCCAGTACTTC; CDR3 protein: CASSQDSSETQYF
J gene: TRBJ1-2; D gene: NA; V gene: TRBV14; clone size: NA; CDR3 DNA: TGTGCCAGCAGCCAAGGGTCAGGGTTCGGCTACACCTTC; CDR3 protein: CASSQGSGFGYTF
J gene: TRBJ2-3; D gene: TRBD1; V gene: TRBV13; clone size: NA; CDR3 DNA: TGTGCCAGCAGACTCCCGGGACAGGGGAGCACAGATACGCAGTATTTT; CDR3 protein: CASRLPGQGSTDTQYF
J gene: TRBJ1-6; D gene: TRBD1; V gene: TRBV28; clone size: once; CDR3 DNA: TGTGCCAGCAGTTTCTACGACAGGGGTAATTCACCCCTCAACTTT; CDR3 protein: CASSFYDRGNSPLNF
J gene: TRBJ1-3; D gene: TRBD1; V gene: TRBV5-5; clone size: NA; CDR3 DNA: TGTGCCAGCAGCTTGAGTGACAGGGGAGGAAACACCATATATTTT; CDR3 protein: CASSLSDRGGNTIYF
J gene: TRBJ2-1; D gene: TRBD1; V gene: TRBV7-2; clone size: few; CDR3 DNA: TGTGCCAGCAGCTTACAGGGGGCGTCCTACAATGAGCAGTTCTTC; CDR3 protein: CASSLQGASYNEQFF
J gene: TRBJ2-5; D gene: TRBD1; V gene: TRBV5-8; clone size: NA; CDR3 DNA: TGTGCCAGCAACCGACAGGGGGAAGAGACCCAGTACTTC; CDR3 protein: CASNRQGEETQYF
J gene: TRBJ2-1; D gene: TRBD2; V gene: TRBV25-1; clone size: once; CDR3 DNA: TGTGCCAGCAGTATAAGACTAGCGGGGGATGAGCAGTTCTTC; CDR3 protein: CASSIRLAGDEQFF
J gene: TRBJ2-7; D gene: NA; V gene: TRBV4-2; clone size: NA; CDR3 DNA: TGTGCCAGCAGCCAAGACCGGGGACTCTACGAGCAGTACTTC; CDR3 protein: CASSQDRGLYEQYF
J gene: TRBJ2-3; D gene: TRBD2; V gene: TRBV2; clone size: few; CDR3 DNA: TGTGCCAGCAGTGTTTCCTCTAGCGGAACGTATTTT; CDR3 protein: CASSVSSSGTYF
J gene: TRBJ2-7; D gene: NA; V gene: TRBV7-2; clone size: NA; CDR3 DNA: TGTGCCAGCAGCCCCTCAGGTCCCTTCTACGAGCAGTACTTC; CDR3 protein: CASSPSGPFYEQYF
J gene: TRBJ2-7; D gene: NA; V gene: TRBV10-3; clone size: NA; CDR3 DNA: TGTGCCATCAGTGAAACAGGAGCCTACGAGCAGTACTTC; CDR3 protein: CAISETGAYEQYF
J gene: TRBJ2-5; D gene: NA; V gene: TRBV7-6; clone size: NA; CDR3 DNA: TGTGCCAGCAGCTTAGTCGGAGCAGAGACCCAGTACTTC; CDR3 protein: CASSLVGAETQYF
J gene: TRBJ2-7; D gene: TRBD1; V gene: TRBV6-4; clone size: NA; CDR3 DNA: TGTGCCAGCAGTGCCGACAGGGGGTACGAGCAGTACTTC; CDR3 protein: CASSADRGYEQYF
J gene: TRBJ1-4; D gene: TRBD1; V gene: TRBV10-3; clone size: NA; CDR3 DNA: TGTGCCATCAGTGAGTCGGACAGGGCCGGGGAAAAACTGTTTTTT; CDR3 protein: CAISESDRAGEKLFF
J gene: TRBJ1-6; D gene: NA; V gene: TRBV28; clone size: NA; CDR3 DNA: TGTGCCAGCACCCTTTTTGAGGGGAGGGATTCACCCCTCCACTTT; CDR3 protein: CASTLFEGRDSPLHF
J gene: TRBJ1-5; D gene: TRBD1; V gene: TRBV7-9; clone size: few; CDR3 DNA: TGTGCCAGCAGCTGGACAGGGGCGGATCAGCCCCAGCATTTT; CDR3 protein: CASSWTGADQPQHF
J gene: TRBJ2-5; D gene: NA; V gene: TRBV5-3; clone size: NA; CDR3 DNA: TGTGCCAGACCCGCGGGGAGCCAAATAAAGACCCAGTACTTC; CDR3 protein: CARPAGSQIKTQYF
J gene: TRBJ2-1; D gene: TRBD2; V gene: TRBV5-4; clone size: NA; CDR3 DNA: TGTGCCAGCAGCCGCGGGGGGGCCGAGAATGAGCAGTTCTTC; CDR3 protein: CASSRGGAENEQFF
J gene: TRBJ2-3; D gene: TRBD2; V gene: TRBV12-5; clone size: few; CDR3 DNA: TGTGCTAGTGGAGGGGGACTAGCGGGGGTCACAGATACGCAGTATTTT; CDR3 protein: CASGGGLAGVTDTQYF
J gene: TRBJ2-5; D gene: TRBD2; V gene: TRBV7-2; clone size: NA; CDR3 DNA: TGTGCCAGCAGCGCGGTGTTAGCGGGGGAGGCGACCCAGTACTTC; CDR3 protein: CASSAVLAGEATQYF
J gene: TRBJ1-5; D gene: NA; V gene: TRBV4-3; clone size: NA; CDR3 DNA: TGCGCCAGCAGCCATTCGACAACTAGCAATCAGCCCCAGCATTTT; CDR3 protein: CASSHSTTSNQPQHF
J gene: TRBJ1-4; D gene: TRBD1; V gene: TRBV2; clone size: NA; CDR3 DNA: TGTGCCAGCAGTCTCGACAGGGGAAAACTGTTTTTT; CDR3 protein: CASSLDRGKLFF
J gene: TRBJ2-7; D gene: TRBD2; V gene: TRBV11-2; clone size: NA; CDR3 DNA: TGTGCCAGCATTCCCTTGCGGGGGTTCCCCTACGAGCAGTACTTC; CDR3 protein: CASIPLRGFPYEQYF